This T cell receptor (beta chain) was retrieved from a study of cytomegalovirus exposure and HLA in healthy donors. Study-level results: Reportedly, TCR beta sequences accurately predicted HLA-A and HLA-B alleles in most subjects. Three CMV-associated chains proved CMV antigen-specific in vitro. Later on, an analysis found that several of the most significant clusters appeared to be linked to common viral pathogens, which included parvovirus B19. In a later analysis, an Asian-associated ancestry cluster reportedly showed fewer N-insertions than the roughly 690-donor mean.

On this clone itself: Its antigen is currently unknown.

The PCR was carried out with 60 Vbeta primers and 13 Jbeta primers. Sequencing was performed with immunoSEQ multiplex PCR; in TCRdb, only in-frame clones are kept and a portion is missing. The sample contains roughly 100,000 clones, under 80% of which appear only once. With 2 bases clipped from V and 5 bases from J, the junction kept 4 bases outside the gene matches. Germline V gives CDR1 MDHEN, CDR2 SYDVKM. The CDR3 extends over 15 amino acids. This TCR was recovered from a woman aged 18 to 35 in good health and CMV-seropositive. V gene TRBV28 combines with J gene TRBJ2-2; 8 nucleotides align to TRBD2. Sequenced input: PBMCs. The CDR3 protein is CASSLLAGTTGELFF. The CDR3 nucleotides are TGTGCCAGCAGTTTACTAGCGGGTACTACCGGGGAGCTGTTTTTT.